This T cell receptor beta chain emerged from a study of T cell responses to AZD1222 COVID-19 vaccine. Overall study results and limits: An increase in Spike-specific TCR breadth and depth was observed after two AZD1222 doses. Baseline seropositivity occurred in only six AZD1222 recipients. CD4 TCRs associated with vaccination spanned spike, dominating at 160-218 and 743-854. Nearly half of spike-specific TCRs reportedly target unmutated variant regions.

Concerning this clone: Its antigen is currently unknown.

Profiled with immunoSEQ multiplex PCR; TCRdb holds only in-frame clones, not every one. The sample includes about 160,000 clones, 90% to 95% of them seen just once. This CDR3 is 14 amino acids long. Germline CDR1 is SGHAT and CDR2 is FQDESV (reference sequence). V lost 0 bases to trimming and J lost 1 base, with 6 bases between them. The sample here was peripheral blood, taken on day 0 of MenACWY control vaccination. This chain uses TRBV11-1 with TRBJ1-2; D might be TRBD1 (6 bases). The source of this sequence is an adult in good health. The chain's CDR3 is CASSLAGGNYGYTF. The CDR3, as DNA: TGTGCCAGCAGCTTAGCAGGGGGTAACTATGGCTACACCTTC.